This T cell receptor beta chain derives from a study of T cell repertoires in ileal Crohn's disease. The CDR3 is 12 residues long. Germline loops: CDR1 ENHRY, CDR2 SYGVKD. Trimming pared 7 bases from V and 1 base from J, leaving 8 bases between. Profiled with immunoSEQ multiplex PCR; TCRdb holds only in-frame clones, not every one. The sample lists some 17,000 clones, about 78% occurring once. Time point meaning: inflamed ileum from the surgical specimen. The rearrangement uses TRBV10-3 and TRBJ2-7; possible D gene TRBD2, 5 bases. Sequencing input: ileal tissue. The TCR comes from an adult with Crohn's disease. The CDR3 spells CAIKAASYEQYF. The DNA for the CDR3 is TGTGCCATCAAAGCGGCTTCCTACGAGCAGTACTTC.